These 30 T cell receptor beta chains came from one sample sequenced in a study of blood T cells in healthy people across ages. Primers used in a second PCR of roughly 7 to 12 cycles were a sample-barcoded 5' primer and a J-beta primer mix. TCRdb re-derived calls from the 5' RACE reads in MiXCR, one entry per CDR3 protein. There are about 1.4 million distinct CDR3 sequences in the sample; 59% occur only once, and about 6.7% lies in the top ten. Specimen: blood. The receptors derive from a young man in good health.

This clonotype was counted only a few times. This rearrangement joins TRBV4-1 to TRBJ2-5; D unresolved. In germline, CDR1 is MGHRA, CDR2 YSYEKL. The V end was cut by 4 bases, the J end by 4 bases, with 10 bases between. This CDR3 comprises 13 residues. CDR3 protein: CASSPQALETQYF. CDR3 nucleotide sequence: TGCGCCAGCAGCCCCCAAGCATTAGAGACCCAGTACTTC.

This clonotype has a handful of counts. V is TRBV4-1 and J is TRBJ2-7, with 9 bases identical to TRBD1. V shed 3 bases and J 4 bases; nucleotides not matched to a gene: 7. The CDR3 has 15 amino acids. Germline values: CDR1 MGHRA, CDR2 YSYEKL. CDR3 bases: TGCGCCAGCAGCCAGGTGGACAGGGGAGGTTACGAGCAGTACTTC. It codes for CASSQVDRGGYEQYF.

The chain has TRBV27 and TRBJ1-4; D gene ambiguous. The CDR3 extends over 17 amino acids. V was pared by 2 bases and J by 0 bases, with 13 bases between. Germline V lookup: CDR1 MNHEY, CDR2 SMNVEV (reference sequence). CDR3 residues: CASSLLPRPATNEKLFF. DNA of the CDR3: TGTGCCAGCAGTTTACTCCCCAGACCAGCAACTAATGAAAAACTGTTTTTT.

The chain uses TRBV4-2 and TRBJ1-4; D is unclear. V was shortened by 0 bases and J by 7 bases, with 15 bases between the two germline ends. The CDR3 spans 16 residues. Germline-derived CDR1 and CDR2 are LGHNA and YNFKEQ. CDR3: CASSQERGRRVEKLFF. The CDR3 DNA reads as TGTGCCAGCAGCCAAGAAAGAGGGAGACGGGTTGAAAAACTGTTTTTT.

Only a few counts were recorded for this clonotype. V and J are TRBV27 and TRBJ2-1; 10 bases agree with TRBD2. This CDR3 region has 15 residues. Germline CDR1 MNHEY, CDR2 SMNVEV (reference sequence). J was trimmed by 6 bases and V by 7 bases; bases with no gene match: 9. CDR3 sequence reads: CASNLLAGASNEQFF. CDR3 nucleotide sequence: TGTGCCAGCAACCTCCTAGCGGGGGCCTCCAATGAGCAGTTCTTC.

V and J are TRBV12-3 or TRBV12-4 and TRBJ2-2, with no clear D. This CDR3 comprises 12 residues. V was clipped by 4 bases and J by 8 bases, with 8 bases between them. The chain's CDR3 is CASSSGLGELFF. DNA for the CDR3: TGTGCCAGCAGTTCGGGCCTAGGGGAGCTGTTTTTT.

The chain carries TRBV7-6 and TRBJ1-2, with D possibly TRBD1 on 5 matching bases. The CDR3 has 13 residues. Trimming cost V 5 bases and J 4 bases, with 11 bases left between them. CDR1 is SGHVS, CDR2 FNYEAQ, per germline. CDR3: CASSEGPPYGYTF. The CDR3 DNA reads TGTGCCAGCAGCGAGGGACCTCCCTATGGCTACACCTTC.

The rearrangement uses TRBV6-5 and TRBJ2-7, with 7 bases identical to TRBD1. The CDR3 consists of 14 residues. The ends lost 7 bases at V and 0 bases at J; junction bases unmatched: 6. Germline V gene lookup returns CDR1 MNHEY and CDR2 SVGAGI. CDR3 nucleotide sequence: TGTGCCAGCAAAGGGACAGCTTACTCCTACGAGCAGTACTTC. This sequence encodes CASKGTAYSYEQYF.

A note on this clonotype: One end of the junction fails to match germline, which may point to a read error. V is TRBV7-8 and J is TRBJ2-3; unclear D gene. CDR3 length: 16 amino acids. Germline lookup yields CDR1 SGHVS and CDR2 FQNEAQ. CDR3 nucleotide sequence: TGTGCCAGTAGCTTACGGCGAAGTCTAAACACAGATACGCAGTATTTT. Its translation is CASSLRRSLNTDTQYF. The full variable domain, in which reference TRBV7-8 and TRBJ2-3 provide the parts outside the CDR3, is GAGVSQSPRYKVAKRGQDVALRCDPISGHVSLFWYQQALGQGPEFLTYFQNEAQLDKSGLPSDRFFAERPEGSVSTLKIQRTQQEDSAVYLCASSLRRSLNTDTQYFGPGTRLTVL.

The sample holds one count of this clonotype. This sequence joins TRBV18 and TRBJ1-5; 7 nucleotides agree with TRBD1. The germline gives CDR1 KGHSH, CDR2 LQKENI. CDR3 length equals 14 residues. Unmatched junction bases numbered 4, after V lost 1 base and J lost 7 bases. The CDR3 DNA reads TGTGCCAGCTCACCACAGAGGGGACAGCAGCCCCAGCATTTT. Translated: CASSPQRGQQPQHF.

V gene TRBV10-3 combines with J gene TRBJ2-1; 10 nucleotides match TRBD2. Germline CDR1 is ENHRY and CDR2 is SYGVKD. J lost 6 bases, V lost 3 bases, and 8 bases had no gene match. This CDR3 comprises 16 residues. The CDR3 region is CAISDGFLAGANEQFF. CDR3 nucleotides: TGTGCCATCAGTGATGGATTCCTAGCGGGAGCCAATGAGCAGTTCTTC.

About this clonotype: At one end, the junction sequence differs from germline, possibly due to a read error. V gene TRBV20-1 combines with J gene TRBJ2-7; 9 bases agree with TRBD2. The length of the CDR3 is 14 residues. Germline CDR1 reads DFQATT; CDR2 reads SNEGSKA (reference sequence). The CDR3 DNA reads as TGCAGTGCTTTTAGCGGGGGTAACTCCTACGGGCAGTACTTC. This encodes CSAFSGGNSYGQYF.

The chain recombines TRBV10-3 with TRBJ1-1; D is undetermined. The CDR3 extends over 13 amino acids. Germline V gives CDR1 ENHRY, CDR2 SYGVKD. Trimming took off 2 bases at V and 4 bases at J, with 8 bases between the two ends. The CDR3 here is CAISEQSGTEAFF. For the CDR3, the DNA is TGTGCCATCAGTGAGCAGTCAGGCACTGAAGCTTTCTTT.

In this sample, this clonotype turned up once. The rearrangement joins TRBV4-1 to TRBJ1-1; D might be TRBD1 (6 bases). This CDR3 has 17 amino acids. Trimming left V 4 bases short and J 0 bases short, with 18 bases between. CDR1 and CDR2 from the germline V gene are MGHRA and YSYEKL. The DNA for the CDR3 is TGCGCCAGCAGCCCAGGAGGGGACACTCGAATGAACACTGAAGCTTTCTTT. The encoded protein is CASSPGGDTRMNTEAFF.

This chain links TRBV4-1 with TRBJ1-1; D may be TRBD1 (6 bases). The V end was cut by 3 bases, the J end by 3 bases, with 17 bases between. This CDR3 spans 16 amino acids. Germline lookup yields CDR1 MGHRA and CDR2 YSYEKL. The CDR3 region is CASSHGAGDSDTEAFF. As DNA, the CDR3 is TGCGCCAGCAGCCATGGGGCAGGGGATTCGGACACTGAAGCTTTCTTT.

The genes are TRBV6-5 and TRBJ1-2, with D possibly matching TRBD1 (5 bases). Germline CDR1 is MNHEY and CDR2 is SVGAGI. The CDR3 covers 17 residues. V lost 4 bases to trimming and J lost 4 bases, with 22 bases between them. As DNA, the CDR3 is TGTGCCAGCAGTTTCATGGACAAGGTCCTTGCGGGCTATGGCTACACCTTC. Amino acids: CASSFMDKVLAGYGYTF.

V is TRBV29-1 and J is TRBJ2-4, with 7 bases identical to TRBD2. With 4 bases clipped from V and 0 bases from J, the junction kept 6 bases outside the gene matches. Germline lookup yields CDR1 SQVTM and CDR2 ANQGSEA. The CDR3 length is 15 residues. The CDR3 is CSVVGGDLAKNIQYF. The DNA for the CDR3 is TGCAGCGTTGTTGGGGGGGACTTAGCCAAAAACATTCAGTACTTC.

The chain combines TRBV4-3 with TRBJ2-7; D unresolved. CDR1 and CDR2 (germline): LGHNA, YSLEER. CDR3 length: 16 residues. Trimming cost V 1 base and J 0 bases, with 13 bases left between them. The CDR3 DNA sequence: TGCGCCAGCAGCCAAGGTTCGCACCTCTCCTCCTACGAGCAGTACTTC. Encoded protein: CASSQGSHLSSYEQYF.

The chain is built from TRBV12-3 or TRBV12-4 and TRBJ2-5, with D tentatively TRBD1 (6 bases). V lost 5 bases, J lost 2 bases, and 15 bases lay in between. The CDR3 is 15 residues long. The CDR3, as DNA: TGTGCCAGCAGTCCTTGGACAGATTTTCAAGAGACCCAGTACTTC. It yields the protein CASSPWTDFQETQYF.

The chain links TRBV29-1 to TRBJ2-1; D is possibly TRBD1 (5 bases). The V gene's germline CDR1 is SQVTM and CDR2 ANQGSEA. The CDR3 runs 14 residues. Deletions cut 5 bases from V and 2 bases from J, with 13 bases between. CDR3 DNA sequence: TGCAGCGTTCAAGGGGAACAGGCCTACAATGAGCAGTTCTTC. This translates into CSVQGEQAYNEQFF.

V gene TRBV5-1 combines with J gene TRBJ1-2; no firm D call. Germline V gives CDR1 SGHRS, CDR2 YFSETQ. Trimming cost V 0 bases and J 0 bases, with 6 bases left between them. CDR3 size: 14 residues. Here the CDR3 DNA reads TGCGCCAGCAGCTTGGCACCCGCTAACTATGGCTACACCTTC. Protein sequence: CASSLAPANYGYTF.

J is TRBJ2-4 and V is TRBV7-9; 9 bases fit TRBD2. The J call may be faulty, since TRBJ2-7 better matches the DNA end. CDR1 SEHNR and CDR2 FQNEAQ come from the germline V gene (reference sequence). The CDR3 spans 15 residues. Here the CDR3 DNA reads TGTGCCAGCAGCACCAGACTAGCGGTAGAGAACGAGCAGTACTTC. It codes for CASSTRLAVENEQYF.

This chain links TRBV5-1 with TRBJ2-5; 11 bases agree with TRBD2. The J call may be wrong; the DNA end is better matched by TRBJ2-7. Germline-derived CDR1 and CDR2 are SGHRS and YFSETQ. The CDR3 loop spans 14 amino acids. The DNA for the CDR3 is TGCGCCAGCAGCGAGACTAGCGGGATGTACGAGCAGTACTTC. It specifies CASSETSGMYEQYF.

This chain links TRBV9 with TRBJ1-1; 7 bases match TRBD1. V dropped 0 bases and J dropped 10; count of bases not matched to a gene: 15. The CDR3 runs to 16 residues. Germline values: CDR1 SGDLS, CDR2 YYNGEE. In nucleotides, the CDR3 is TGTGCCAGCAGCGTAGATACAGGGGCGACTCCTCTCGCAGCTTTCTTT. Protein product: CASSVDTGATPLAAFF. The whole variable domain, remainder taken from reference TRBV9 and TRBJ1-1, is DSGVTQTPKHLITATGQRVTLRCSPRSGDLSVYWYQQSLDQGLQFLIQYYNGEERAKGNILERFSAQQFPDLHSELNLSSLELGDSALYFCASSVDTGATPLAAFFGQGTRLTVV.

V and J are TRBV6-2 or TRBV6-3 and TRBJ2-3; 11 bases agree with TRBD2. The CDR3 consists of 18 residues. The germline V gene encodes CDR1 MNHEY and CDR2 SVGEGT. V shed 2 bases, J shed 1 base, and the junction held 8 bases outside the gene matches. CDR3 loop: CASSYMNPGLAGTDTQYF. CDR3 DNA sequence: TGTGCCAGCAGTTACATGAACCCGGGACTAGCGGGCACAGATACGCAGTATTTT.

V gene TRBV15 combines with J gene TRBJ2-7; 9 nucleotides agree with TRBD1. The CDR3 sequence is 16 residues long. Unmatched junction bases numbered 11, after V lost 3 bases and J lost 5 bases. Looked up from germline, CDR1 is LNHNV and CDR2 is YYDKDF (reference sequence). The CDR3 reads CATSRNRGQGSDEQYF. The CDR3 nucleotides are TGTGCCACCAGCAGGAACAGGGGACAGGGAAGCGACGAGCAGTACTTC.

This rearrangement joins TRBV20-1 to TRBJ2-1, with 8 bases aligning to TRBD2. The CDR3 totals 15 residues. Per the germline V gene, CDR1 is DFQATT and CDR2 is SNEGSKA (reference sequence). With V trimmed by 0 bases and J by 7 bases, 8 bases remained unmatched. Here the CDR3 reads CSARDILAVVNEQFF. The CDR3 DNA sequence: TGCAGTGCTAGAGATATACTAGCGGTTGTGAATGAGCAGTTCTTC.

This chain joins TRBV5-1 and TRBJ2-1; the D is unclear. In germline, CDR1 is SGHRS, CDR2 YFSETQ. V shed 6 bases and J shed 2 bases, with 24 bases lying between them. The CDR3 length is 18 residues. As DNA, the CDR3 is TGCGCCAGCAACTGGAAGAACCTCTCAAGTACCACCTACAATGAGCAGTTCTTC. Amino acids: CASNWKNLSSTTYNEQFF.

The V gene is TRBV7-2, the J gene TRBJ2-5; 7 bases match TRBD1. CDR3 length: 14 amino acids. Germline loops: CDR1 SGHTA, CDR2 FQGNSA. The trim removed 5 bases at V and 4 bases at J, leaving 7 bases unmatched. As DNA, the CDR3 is TGTGCCAGCAGCGGTTTAACAGGGGTAGAGACCCAGTACTTC. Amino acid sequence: CASSGLTGVETQYF.

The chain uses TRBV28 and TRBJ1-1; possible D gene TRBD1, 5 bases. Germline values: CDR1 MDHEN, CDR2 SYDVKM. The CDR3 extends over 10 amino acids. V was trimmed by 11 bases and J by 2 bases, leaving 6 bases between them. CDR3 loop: CAGGNTEAFF. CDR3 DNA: TGTGCCGGGGGAAACACTGAAGCTTTCTTT.